This TCR beta chain was captured by sequencing in a study of T cell responses to AZD1222 COVID-19 vaccine. V shed 5 bases and J 2 bases; nucleotides not matched to a gene: 6. Germline CDR1 and CDR2: SGHAT and FQNNGV. The CDR3 sequence is 15 residues long. Sequencing used immunoSEQ multiplex PCR; TCRdb keeps in-frame clones, though not all of them. The profile covers just over 150,000 clones, with more than 85% appearing a single time and approximately 7% taken by the ten largest. This clone was detected only once. The antigen remains undetermined. Study-wide points: An increase in Spike-specific TCR breadth and depth was observed after two AZD1222 doses. Baseline seropositivity characterized only a handful of AZD1222 recipients. Samples come after the peak T cell response, not at day 14.

This sequence originates from an adult who had recovered from COVID-19. The sample here was peripheral blood, taken after recovery from COVID-19. This sequence joins TRBV11-2 and TRBJ2-7, with 10 bases aligning to TRBD1. The CDR3 protein is CASSHPTGGTYEQYF. The CDR3 region has the DNA TGTGCCAGCAGCCATCCGACAGGGGGCACCTACGAGCAGTACTTC.